This T cell receptor beta chain emerged from a study of technical replicates of blood from a handful of donors. The germline V gene has CDR1 SEHNR and CDR2 FQNEAQ (reference sequence). The CDR3 extends over 16 amino acids. J was trimmed by 0 bases and V by 5 bases; bases with no gene match: 5. TCRdb keeps only in-frame clones here, not all; method: immunoSEQ multiplex PCR. The sample lists around 50,000 clones; 90% to 97% were seen once. This TCR was sampled from a human donor in good health. The rearrangement links TRBV7-9 to TRBJ2-2; TRBD2 matches at 8 bases. Sequenced material: T cells isolated from PBMCs. CDR3 amino acids: CASSQLAETNTGELFF. CDR3 nucleotides: TGTGCCAGCAGCCAACTAGCGGAGACGAACACCGGGGAGCTGTTTTTT.